The 14 T cell receptor beta chains below were found in one sample sequenced in a study of blood T cell repertoires in COVID-19. Sequencing was performed with immunoSEQ multiplex PCR; in TCRdb, only in-frame clones are kept and a portion is missing. Among 200,000 to 250,000 clones listed, over 80% were seen once. Input material: PBMCs or T cells enriched from blood (not recorded which). The source of these receptors is a woman in her forties who had recovered from COVID-19.

The chain employs TRBV10-3 and TRBJ2-3; 9 nucleotides agree with TRBD1. This CDR3 spans 14 amino acids. The germline V gene encodes CDR1 ENHRY and CDR2 SYGVKD. Unmatched junction bases numbered 1, after V lost 5 bases and J lost 1 base. This chain's CDR3 is CAISWDRGTDTQYF. CDR3 DNA sequence: TGTGCCATCAGTTGGGACAGGGGCACAGATACGCAGTATTTT.

V and J are TRBV5-4 and TRBJ2-2; D may be TRBD2 (5 bases). The CDR3 covers 16 residues. V lost 0 bases, J lost 0 bases, and 9 bases lay in between. CDR1 is SGHNT, CDR2 YYREEE, per germline (reference sequence). The CDR3 loop reads CASSLAAVANTGELFF. CDR3 coding DNA: TGTGCCAGCAGCTTGGCAGCGGTCGCGAACACCGGGGAGCTGTTTTTT.

This chain links TRBV10-3 with TRBJ1-2, with D perhaps matching TRBD1 (5 bases). CDR3 length equals 15 residues. V lost 0 bases and J 4 bases, leaving 12 bases between the germline ends. Germline V lookup: CDR1 ENHRY, CDR2 SYGVKD. The chain's CDR3 is CAISESEGSLYGYTF. In DNA form, the CDR3 reads TGTGCCATCAGTGAGTCGGAGGGGTCCCTCTATGGCTACACCTTC.

Regarding this clone: The same CDR3 arises from other DNA sequences in this sample as well. This chain joins TRBV30 and TRBJ1-5; D is unclear. The CDR3 loop spans 13 amino acids. Germline lookup yields CDR1 GTSNPN and CDR2 SVGIG (reference sequence). V dropped 1 base and J dropped 4 bases, with 8 bases sitting between them. The CDR3 DNA sequence: TGTGCCTGGAGTGAAGACAATAATCAGCCCCAGCATTTT. This gives the protein CAWSEDNNQPQHF.

This chain connects TRBV19 to TRBJ1-5; tentative D call: TRBD1 (5 bases). Trimming removed 5 bases from V and 2 bases from J, with 10 bases in between. The CDR3 length is 14 residues. The germline gives CDR1 LNHDA, CDR2 SQIVND (reference sequence). CDR3 in DNA: TGTGCCAGTAGTCAGGGCTACGGCAATCAGCCCCAGCATTTT. Its translation: CASSQGYGNQPQHF. The whole variable domain, remainder taken from reference TRBV19 and TRBJ1-5, is DGGITQSPKYLFRKEGQNVTLSCEQNLNHDAMYWYRQDPGQGLRLIYYSQIVNDFQKGDIAEGYSVSREKKESFPLTVTSAQKNPTAFYLCASSQGYGNQPQHFGDGTRLSIL.

The chain employs TRBV4-3 and TRBJ2-1; TRBD2 matches 12 bases. Germline V lookup: CDR1 LGHNA, CDR2 YSLEER. There are 18 residues in the CDR3. V gave up 4 bases and J gave up 1 base; unmatched junction bases: 8. The CDR3 sequence: CASSRRLAGVSSYNEQFF. CDR3 DNA: TGCGCCAGCAGCCGCCGACTAGCGGGAGTAAGTTCCTACAATGAGCAGTTCTTC.

This rearrangement joins TRBV9 to TRBJ1-1; D gene ambiguous. Trimming cost V 0 bases and J 3 bases, with 9 bases left between them. Germline CDR1 SGDLS, CDR2 YYNGEE. The CDR3 spans 14 residues. Here the CDR3 DNA reads TGTGCCAGCAGCGTAGAGCAGGCAGACACTGAAGCTTTCTTT. It is translated as CASSVEQADTEAFF.

The V and J genes are TRBV28 and TRBJ2-3; D might be TRBD2 (6 bases). Germline V gives CDR1 MDHEN, CDR2 SYDVKM. The CDR3 spans 13 residues. V was clipped by 5 bases and J by 0 bases, with 6 bases between them. Here the CDR3 DNA reads TGTGCCAGCAGTAGCGGGAGCACAGATACGCAGTATTTT. The encoded protein is CASSSGSTDTQYF.

The chain links TRBV2 to TRBJ1-4, with unresolved D. The length of the CDR3 is 12 residues. Between the trimmed V and J ends, which lost 4 bases and 8 bases, there was a span of 8 bases. Germline loops: CDR1 SNHLY, CDR2 FYNNEI. This chain's CDR3 is CASSVREEKLFF. The DNA for the CDR3 is TGTGCCAGCAGTGTGAGGGAGGAAAAACTGTTTTTT.

V is TRBV19 and J is TRBJ2-3; possibly TRBD2 for D (5 bases). Germline V gene sequence: CDR1 LNHDA, CDR2 SQIVND (reference sequence). The CDR3 sequence is 13 residues long. Trimming removed 5 bases from V and 3 bases from J, with 9 bases in between. CDR3 sequence: CASSVGETDTQYF. Here the CDR3 DNA reads TGTGCCAGTAGTGTGGGAGAGACAGATACGCAGTATTTT.

The rearrangement links TRBV24-1 to TRBJ2-3; TRBD2 might be the D (5 bases). This CDR3 has 17 amino acids. The ends were cut back, 4 bases at V and 2 bases at J, with 18 bases in the middle. Germline CDR1 and CDR2: KGHDR and SFDVKD. This chain's CDR3 is CATSDPGSGAFTDTQYF. CDR3 DNA: TGTGCCACCAGTGACCCGGGAAGCGGAGCATTCACAGATACGCAGTATTTT.

The chain carries TRBV11-2 and TRBJ1-1; the D is unclear. Germline V lookup: CDR1 SGHAT, CDR2 FQNNGV. The CDR3 is 15 residues long. V was shortened by 5 bases and J by 2 bases, with 15 bases between the two germline ends. CDR3 residues: CASSPLSRLNTEAFF. In DNA, the CDR3 is TGTGCCAGCAGCCCTCTTTCTAGGCTCAACACTGAAGCTTTCTTT. Based on the CDR3 plus reference TRBV11-2 and TRBJ1-1, the full variable domain is EAGVAQSPRYKIIEKRQSVAFWCNPISGHATLYWYQQILGQGPKLLIQFQNNGVVDDSQLPKDRFSAERLKGVDSTLKIQPAKLEDSAVYLCASSPLSRLNTEAFFGQGTRLTVV.

The V call is TRBV7-8, the J call TRBJ2-2; TRBD1 matches 8 bases. This CDR3 is 18 amino acids long. The germline V gene encodes CDR1 SGHVS and CDR2 FQNEAQ. The V segment lost 5 bases and the J segment 0 bases; nucleotides outside the gene matches: 11. The CDR3 loop is CASSVRPGTGANTGELFF. CDR3 coding DNA: TGTGCCAGCAGCGTACGCCCCGGGACAGGCGCGAACACCGGGGAGCTGTTTTTT. Full variable domain (rest looked up from reference TRBV7-8 and TRBJ2-2): GAGVSQSPRYKVAKRGQDVALRCDPISGHVSLFWYQQALGQGPEFLTYFQNEAQLDKSGLPSDRFFAERPEGSVSTLKIQRTQQEDSAVYLCASSVRPGTGANTGELFFGEGSRLTVL.

The V and J genes are TRBV11-2 and TRBJ2-7; D may be TRBD1 (6 bases). Per germline, CDR1 SGHAT and CDR2 FQNNGV. The V gene lost 5 bases and the J gene lost 3 bases, with 20 bases spanning the gap. The CDR3 extends over 16 amino acids. CDR3 DNA: TGTGCCAGCAGCCTCATATCGGGACAAGGTGTCTACGAGCAGTACTTC. This gives the protein CASSLISGQGVYEQYF.